These 20 T cell receptor beta chains were sequenced from one sample in a study of cytomegalovirus exposure and HLA in healthy donors. Profiled with immunoSEQ multiplex PCR; TCRdb holds only in-frame clones, not every one. The repertoire has around 250,000 clones, 85% to 90% of them found once; the top ten carry approximately 0.34%. Sequenced input: PBMCs. The source is a woman aged 18-35 years in good health and CMV-seronegative.

This clone showed up just once. The rearrangement joins TRBV18 to TRBJ2-2; D remains ambiguous. Germline values: CDR1 KGHSH, CDR2 LQKENI. V shed 4 bases and J shed 0 bases, with 6 bases lying between them. There are 14 residues in the CDR3. The CDR3 DNA follows: TGTGCCAGCTCACAAACAGCGAACACCGGGGAGCTGTTTTTT. It yields the protein CASSQTANTGELFF.

Here the CDR3 DNA reads TGCGCCAGCAGCCCGGGACAGGGTGGGTACGAGCAGTACTTC. Its translation: CASSPGQGGYEQYF. The chain is built from TRBV5-1 and TRBJ2-7; TRBD1 aligns across 9 bases. Germline loops: CDR1 SGHRS, CDR2 YFSETQ. CDR3 size: 14 residues. V was clipped by 4 bases and J by 4 bases; unmatched bases: 6.

This chain connects TRBV15 to TRBJ2-3; the match to TRBD2 covers 12 bases. This CDR3 contains 15 residues. Trimming at V came to 4 bases and at J to 5 bases, leaving 4 bases not matched to a gene. Germline CDR1 reads LNHNV; CDR2 reads YYDKDF (reference sequence). The CDR3 spells CATSNLAGGLDTQYF. For the CDR3, the DNA is TGTGCCACCAGCAACCTAGCGGGGGGGTTAGATACGCAGTATTTT.

The rearrangement links TRBV6-5 to TRBJ1-1; D may be TRBD1 (5 bases). V shed 2 bases and J shed 1 base, with 11 bases lying between them. The CDR3 has 15 amino acids. Germline-derived CDR1 and CDR2 are MNHEY and SVGAGI. The CDR3 nucleotides read TGTGCCAGCAGTTACGCGAGACAGCGGAACACTGAAGCTTTCTTT. This sequence encodes CASSYARQRNTEAFF.

This chain connects TRBV5-1 to TRBJ2-1; TRBD2 matches 10 bases. The CDR3 consists of 19 residues. Germline V gene sequence: CDR1 SGHRS, CDR2 YFSETQ. V shed 4 bases and J 5 bases; nucleotides not matched to a gene: 18. The CDR3 DNA follows: TGCGCCAGCAGCCCGACATTTCCAGCTCTAGCGGGGGAAGACAATGAGCAGTTCTTC. It specifies CASSPTFPALAGEDNEQFF.

The chain couples TRBV7-8 to TRBJ1-3; TRBD1 matches 7 bases. The CDR3 is made up of 17 amino acids. V trimming: 5 bases; J trimming: 2 bases; junction bases outside the gene matches: 12. Germline CDR1 SGHVS, CDR2 FQNEAQ. This chain's CDR3 is CASSHPTGWDPGNTIYF. The CDR3 coding sequence is TGTGCCAGCAGCCACCCGACAGGGTGGGATCCTGGAAACACCATATATTTT.

J is TRBJ2-7 and V is TRBV18; D might be TRBD2 (6 bases). CDR3 size: 14 residues. V lost 3 bases and J 4 bases, leaving 13 bases between the germline ends. Germline CDR1 KGHSH, CDR2 LQKENI. The CDR3 loop reads CASSPSGLGYEQYF. The CDR3, as DNA: TGTGCCAGCTCACCCTCGGGACTTGGTTACGAGCAGTACTTC.

This sequence joins TRBV28 and TRBJ2-7; 9 bases match TRBD1. This CDR3 has 14 amino acids. CDR1 is MDHEN, CDR2 SYDVKM, per germline. After removal of 8 bases from V and 3 bases from J, the junction contained 8 bases not matched to a gene. In DNA form, the CDR3 reads TGTGCCAGCGAGTCGGGGGGACAGGGCTACGAGCAGTACGTC. Encoded protein: CASESGGQGYEQYV.

V gene TRBV27 combines with J gene TRBJ2-7; 10 positions agree with TRBD2. The CDR3 length is 15 residues. In germline, CDR1 is MNHEY, CDR2 SMNVEV (reference sequence). V lost 2 bases to trimming and J lost 4 bases; unmatched junction nucleotides: 5. The CDR3 bases are TGTGCCAGCAGTTTAGGTGGACTAGCGGCTTACGAGCAGTACTTC. Amino acids: CASSLGGLAAYEQYF.

The chain has TRBV11-3 and TRBJ2-5; TRBD2 agrees at 10 bases. Germline CDR1 is SGHNT and CDR2 is YENEEA. This CDR3 has 15 amino acids. The V gene end was trimmed by 5 bases and the J gene end by 4 bases; junction bases not matched to a gene: 7. The CDR3 is CASSVGTSVGETQYF. The CDR3 coding sequence is TGTGCCAGCAGCGTAGGGACTAGCGTTGGAGAGACCCAGTACTTC. The full variable domain, with the rest looked up from reference TRBV11-3 and TRBJ2-5, is EAGVVQSPRYKIIEKKQPVAFWCNPISGHNTLYWYLQNLGQGPELLIRYENEEAVDDSQLPKDRFSAERLKGVDSTLKIQPAELGDSAVYLCASSVGTSVGETQYFGPGTRLLVL.

This clone was found once. This chain joins TRBV6-5 and TRBJ2-3; unclear D gene. V lost 2 bases to trimming and J lost 0 bases, with 9 bases between them. The CDR3 sequence is 15 residues long. Germline-derived CDR1 and CDR2 are MNHEY and SVGAGI. The CDR3 protein is CASSYRRSSTDTQYF. CDR3 bases: TGTGCCAGCAGTTACAGGAGATCTAGCACAGATACGCAGTATTTT.

Note on this clone: Other DNA sequences in this sample translate to the same CDR3. The V gene is TRBV28, the J gene TRBJ2-1, with D unresolved. Germline V gene lookup returns CDR1 MDHEN and CDR2 SYDVKM. The length of the CDR3 is 14 residues. V dropped 2 bases and J dropped 0 bases, with 5 bases sitting between them. CDR3 residues: CASSLRSSYNEQFF. The CDR3 DNA reads as TGTGCCAGCAGTTTACGGAGCTCCTACAATGAGCAGTTCTTC.

V usage is TRBV13 and J usage is TRBJ1-1; D is perhaps TRBD1 (6 bases). The CDR3 sequence is 14 residues long. Germline V gene data show CDR1 as PRHDT and CDR2 as FYEKMQ (reference sequence). V dropped 4 bases and J dropped 5 bases, with 14 bases sitting between them. The CDR3 loop is CASSWPQGITEAFF. In nucleotides, the CDR3 is TGTGCCAGCAGCTGGCCCCAGGGGATAACTGAAGCTTTCTTT.

The CDR3 bases are TGTGCCAGCAGTTACTCGATGGGATGGGAGACCTACGAGCAGTACTTC. Its translation: CASSYSMGWETYEQYF. The chain joins TRBV6-5 to TRBJ2-7; D is perhaps TRBD2 (5 bases). The CDR3 spans 16 residues. Deletions cut 0 bases from V and 2 bases from J, with 14 bases between. Germline V lookup: CDR1 MNHEY, CDR2 SVGAGI.

The V gene is TRBV27, the J gene TRBJ1-2; 8 bases map to TRBD1. The CDR3 length is 15 residues. Germline V CDR1 and CDR2: MNHEY, SMNVEV (reference sequence). The V and J ends lost 5 bases and 8 bases, in that order; junction bases with no gene match: 13. As DNA, the CDR3 is TGTGCCAGCAGTACCCACGGACAGGGAGTGCGGGGCTACACCTTC. It specifies CASSTHGQGVRGYTF.

This chain uses TRBV6-1 with TRBJ1-6; a weak D match, TRBD1 (5 bases). The CDR3 is 15 residues long. V was clipped by 5 bases and J by 10 bases, with 18 bases between them. Germline V lookup: CDR1 MNHNS, CDR2 SASEGT. CDR3 residues: CASSNSGTISSPLHF. The CDR3 region has the DNA TGTGCCAGCAGTAATTCCGGGACTATATCCTCACCCCTCCACTTT.

The chain is built from TRBV4-1 and TRBJ2-2, with 7 bases lining up with TRBD1. CDR3 size: 16 residues. V was pared by 7 bases and J by 0 bases, with 8 bases of the junction left unmatched. From germline, CDR1 is MGHRA and CDR2 YSYEKL. Here the CDR3 reads CASTSQTGTNTGELFF. The CDR3 DNA is TGCGCCAGCACCAGCCAGACAGGGACGAACACCGGGGAGCTGTTTTTT.

V is TRBV7-2 and J is TRBJ2-1, with D possibly TRBD2 on 7 matching bases. V lost 3 bases to trimming and J lost 9 bases, with 18 bases between them. Germline CDR1 is SGHTA and CDR2 is FQGNSA. The CDR3 spans 15 residues. Written as DNA, the CDR3 is TGTGCCAGCAGCTTTGGGGGGGCCAGGCTAAGTGAGCAGTTCTTC. Amino acid sequence: CASSFGGARLSEQFF. Looking up the rest from reference TRBV7-2 and TRBJ2-1 gives the full variable domain: GAGVSQSPSNKVTEKGKDVELRCDPISGHTALYWYRQSLGQGLEFLIYFQGNSAPDKSGLPSDRFSAERTGGSVSTLTIQRTQQEDSAVYLCASSFGGARLSEQFFGPGTRLTVL.

This chain joins TRBV6-1 and TRBJ2-2, with D possibly being TRBD2 (6 bases). Germline V gene lookup returns CDR1 MNHNS and CDR2 SASEGT. The CDR3 length is 14 residues. The ends were cut back, 8 bases at V and 2 bases at J, with 12 bases in the middle. The chain's CDR3 is CASGGTSNTGELFF. CDR3 coding DNA: TGTGCCAGCGGCGGGACTTCTAACACCGGGGAGCTGTTTTTT.

CDR3 protein: CAISETGSSYNEQFF. Written as DNA, the CDR3 is TGTGCCATCAGTGAGACAGGGTCTAGCTACAATGAGCAGTTCTTC. J is TRBJ2-1 and V is TRBV10-3, with D possibly matching TRBD1 (6 bases). In germline, CDR1 is ENHRY, CDR2 SYGVKD. The V end lost 2 bases, the J end lost 3 bases, and 11 bases lay between the germline ends. The CDR3 length is 15 residues.